These T cell receptor beta chains were read from a single sample in a study of T-cell reconstitution after alpha-beta-depleted transplantation in children. TCRdb reprocessed the PCR reads via MiXCR and lists one record per CDR3 protein. The sample consists of about 580,000 distinct CDR3 sequences, roughly 24% of them appearing once. The starting material was PBMCs, mostly from graft donor cells, obtained 360 days after TCRalphabeta/CD19-depleted stem cell transplant. All receptors derive from a boy younger than two who had a stem cell transplant for acute myeloid leukemia, so the T cells may come from the graft donor. Both conserved end residues are part of each CDR3. A D gene is named only where the DNA matches it firmly. Only some rows state a clone size, as once, few, many or a class for expanded clones.

J gene | clone size | V gene | D gene | CDR3 DNA | CDR3 protein
TRBJ2-1 | many | TRBV12-3/TRBV12-4 | . | TGTGCCAGCAGCCCCCCCGCACTAGGGGGGGGGGCGAATGAGCAGTTCTTC | CASSPPALGGGANEQFF
TRBJ1-2 | many | TRBV28 | . | TGTGCCAGCAGTTTCGGGCAGGGCAGGGACTATGGCTACACCTTC | CASSFGQGRDYGYTF
TRBJ2-5 | many | TRBV28 | . | TGTGCCAGCAGGGGGACGGCCAAAGAGACCCAGTACTTC | CASRGTAKETQYF
TRBJ2-3 | . | TRBV20-1 | . | TGCAGTGCTAGAGCTGGCGACTTTAGCACAGATACGCAGTATTTT | CSARAGDFSTDTQYF
TRBJ1-2 | . | TRBV29-1 | . | TGCAGCGTTGAATATGGCAGGGTGAGGGGCTACACCTTC | CSVEYGRVRGYTF
TRBJ2-6 | . | TRBV29-1 | . | TGCAGCGTTGTCGACCGTTGGGCGGGGGCCAACGTCCTGACTTTC | CSVVDRWAGANVLTF
TRBJ1-2 | many | TRBV6-5 | TRBD1 | TGTGCCAGCAGTTTACCGGGACAGGTGAACTATGGCTACACCTTC | CASSLPGQVNYGYTF
TRBJ2-7 | . | TRBV6-5 | . | TGTGCCAGCAAAGGGACCTTCGACGAGCAGTACTTC | CASKGTFDEQYF
TRBJ1-5 | once | TRBV20-1 | TRBD1 | TGCAGTGCTAGAGATCCCGGGACAGGGGGTACGCAGCCCCAGCATTTT | CSARDPGTGGTQPQHF
TRBJ2-1 | . | TRBV6-5 | . | TGTGCCAGCAGTTACTCGTCCCCTACCTCTTACAATGAGCAGTTCTTC | CASSYSSPTSYNEQFF
TRBJ2-7 | many | TRBV29-1 | . | TGCAGCGCCGGGCAGGGCGCCGACGAGCAGTACTTC | CSAGQGADEQYF
TRBJ2-1 | many | TRBV5-1 | TRBD2 | TGCGCCAGCAGCTCCTACCCCGGGGGGAATGAGCAGTTCTTC | CASSSYPGGNEQFF
TRBJ1-2 | few | TRBV4-3 | . | TGCGCCAGCAGCCTTCTTGACAGGAGCAACTATGGCTACACCTTC | CASSLLDRSNYGYTF
TRBJ2-1 | few | TRBV12-3/TRBV12-4 | TRBD2 | TGTGCCAGCAGCAAACTAGCGGGGGCCTACAATGAGCAGTTCTTC | CASSKLAGAYNEQFF
TRBJ1-2 | . | TRBV20-1 | . | TGCAGTGCTAGCGCCTCGAACTCCTCATATGGCTACACCTTC | CSASASNSSYGYTF
TRBJ2-3 | many | TRBV24-1 | . | TGTGCCACCAGTGATCTATACCCGGATACGCAGTATTTT | CATSDLYPDTQYF
TRBJ2-5 | many | TRBV12-3/TRBV12-4 | . | TGTGCCAGCAGTCTACAGGGAGCCCAAGAGACCCAGTACTTC | CASSLQGAQETQYF
TRBJ1-2 | . | TRBV7-2 | . | TGTGCCAGCAGCGACCTCCCGGGGTCGAACTATGGCTACACCTTC | CASSDLPGSNYGYTF
TRBJ1-2 | few | TRBV28 | TRBD1 | TGTGCCAGCAGCCCAGTGGGACAGGGAATCTATGGCTACACCTTC | CASSPVGQGIYGYTF
TRBJ1-3 | few | TRBV12-3/TRBV12-4 | . | TGTGCCAGCAGTTTCGAGGGGCCAAGCGAAAACACCATATATTTT | CASSFEGPSENTIYF
TRBJ2-6 | . | TRBV11-2 | . | TGTGCCAGCAGCCAAGGGACGGCGAGGGCCAACGTCCTGACTTTC | CASSQGTARANVLTF
TRBJ2-7 | many | TRBV29-1 | TRBD2 | TGCAGCGTTGAAGATCCGGGAGGGGGAGCTTACGAGCAGTACTTC | CSVEDPGGGAYEQYF
TRBJ1-1 | many | TRBV20-1 | . | TGCAGTGCTAGGACCCGGGGACTTCCTGAGAACACTGAAGCTTTCTTT | CSARTRGLPENTEAFF
TRBJ2-3 | many | TRBV24-1 | . | TGTGCCACGAGGGAGGGGGGAAGGACAGATACGCAGTATTTT | CATREGGRTDTQYF
TRBJ2-2 | . | TRBV5-1 | . | TGCGCCAGCAGCCCGAAGGGGACCGGGGAGCTGTTTTTT | CASSPKGTGELFF
TRBJ2-1 | . | TRBV20-1 | . | TGCAGTGCTAGAGATAGACGGAATCGTGCATATGAGCAGTTCTTC | CSARDRRNRAYEQFF
TRBJ2-7 | . | TRBV7-9 | TRBD2 | TGTGCCAGCAGCTCGGGACTAGCGGGGGGGCACTACGAGCAGTACTTC | CASSSGLAGGHYEQYF
TRBJ1-6 | few | TRBV4-3 | . | TGCGCCAGCAGCCAAGCTCAGGCTGATTCACCCCTCCACTTT | CASSQAQADSPLHF
TRBJ1-2 | few | TRBV6-5 | TRBD1 | TGTGCCAGCAGTTACACGGGACAGGGAGAAAACTATGGCTACACCTTC | CASSYTGQGENYGYTF
TRBJ1-1 | . | TRBV6-5 | . | TGTGCCAGCAGTTACGGGGGTCGGACGAGCACTGAAGCTTTCTTT | CASSYGGRTSTEAFF